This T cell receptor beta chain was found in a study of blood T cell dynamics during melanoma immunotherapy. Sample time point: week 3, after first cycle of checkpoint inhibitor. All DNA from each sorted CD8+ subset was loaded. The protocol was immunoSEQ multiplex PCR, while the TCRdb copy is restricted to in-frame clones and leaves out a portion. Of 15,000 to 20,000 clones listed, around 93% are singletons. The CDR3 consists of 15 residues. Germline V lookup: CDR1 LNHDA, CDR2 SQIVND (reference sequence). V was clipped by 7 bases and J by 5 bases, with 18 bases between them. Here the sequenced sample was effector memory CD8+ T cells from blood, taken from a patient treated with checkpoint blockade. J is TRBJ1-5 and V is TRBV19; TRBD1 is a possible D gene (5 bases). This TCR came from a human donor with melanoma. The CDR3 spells CASTPWGGAHQPQHF. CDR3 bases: TGTGCCAGTACCCCTTGGGGAGGGGCCCATCAGCCCCAGCATTTT.